This TCR beta chain was recovered during a study of T cells in Graves' hyperthyroidism and ophthalmopathy. The definition of stable Graves' hyperthyroidism was no ophthalmopathy progression within 18 months. In this sample, this clonotype turned up many times. Its antigen is unidentified. The CDR3 sequence is 18 residues long. CDR1 is SGHAT and CDR2 is FQNNGV in the germline V gene. The V gene end was trimmed by 1 base and the J gene end by 3 bases; junction bases not matched to a gene: 12. Study outcomes and limitations: Blood also held most thyroid clonotypes expanded beyond 0.001. Stable hyperthyroidism was told apart from ophthalmopathy by a model built on 13 V-J features.

RNA transcripts served as the template for amplifying TCR beta CDR3 regions. The TCR CDR3 first-round RT-PCR relied on the HTBI primer set. TCRdb reprocessed the multiplex PCR reads with MiXCR, giving one entry per CDR3 protein. The repertoire holds almost 600,000 distinct CDR3 sequences, under 60% seen once, with more than 7% in the top ten. Sequenced sample: peripheral blood or thyroid tissue (not recorded which). This TCR came from a young woman with Graves' hyperthyroidism. The rearrangement uses TRBV11-2 and TRBJ2-5, with 9 bases matching TRBD1. CDR3 coding DNA: TGTGCCAGCAGCTTAGTTATAAACCCACGACAGGGGGAAGAGACCCAGTACTTC. Amino acid sequence: CASSLVINPRQGEETQYF.